This TCR beta chain is from a study of blood T cell repertoires in COVID-19. The wider study: The study drew acute and convalescent COVID-19 samples from the United States, Italy and Spain. PBMCs, B-cell-depleted T cells, or T cells provided the cDNA or gDNA that made up the material.

A single count supports this clone. Original processing methods: Estimation of nucleated cell counts relied on the amplification of reference gene primers. Sequenced by immunoSEQ multiplex PCR; TCRdb stores in-frame clones only, minus some. The V and J calls and clone size are taken from that table; D and trimming were inferred from the DNA. The data hold 60,000 or so clones, with 80% to 90% observed a single time. This CDR3 has 13 residues. Germline assignment: CDR1 SGDLS and CDR2 YYNGEE. Deletions cut 5 bases from V and 4 bases from J, with 9 bases between. This chain joins TRBV9 and TRBJ1-4; possible D gene TRBD1, 5 bases. This TCR came from a man between 60 and 70 years old with acute or convalescent COVID-19. Sequencing input: peripheral blood. The CDR3 sequence is CASRGDSNEKLFF. CDR3 in DNA: TGTGCCAGCAGAGGAGACAGTAATGAAAAACTGTTTTTT.